Listed below are T cell receptor beta chains from one sample, sequenced in a study of blood T cell repertoires in COVID-19. Only in-frame clones appear in the TCRdb table, and some are missing; sequencing was by immunoSEQ multiplex PCR. The profile shows about 110,000 clones, approximately 90% of them singletons. Source material: peripheral blood. These receptors were collected from a woman in her 50s with acute or convalescent COVID-19. Each CDR3 is given with its conserved first and last residue. Fields, in order: CDR3 length, V gene, D gene, J gene, clone size, CDR3 DNA, CDR3 protein. A D gene is named only where the DNA matches it firmly. The size field is filled for only some rows; it gives once, few, many or a size class.

14	TRBV19	TRBD1	TRBJ1-6	NA	TGTGCCAGTAGTGCGGGACAGAATAATTCACCCCTCCACTTT	CASSAGQNNSPLHF
14	TRBV6-6	TRBD2	TRBJ2-7	once	TGTGCCAGCAGAGCCGGGACTAGCGGGATTCGGCAGTACTTC	CASRAGTSGIRQYF
13	TRBV12-3/TRBV12-4	TRBD1	TRBJ1-5	few	TGTGCCAGCAGTCCTGACAGGGTTCAGCCCCAGCATTTT	CASSPDRVQPQHF
10	TRBV28	NA	TRBJ1-1	NA	TGTGCCGCGGGGGGAACTGAAGCTTTCTTT	CAAGGTEAFF
14	TRBV7-8	NA	TRBJ1-2	once	TGTGCCAGCAGCTTACGACAGGAAAGCTATGGCTACACCTTC	CASSLRQESYGYTF
15	TRBV5-1	TRBD2	TRBJ2-2	once	TGCGCCAGCAGCCCCGGAGCGGGAGGCACCGGGGAGCTGTTTTTT	CASSPGAGGTGELFF
15	TRBV10-1	NA	TRBJ2-1	NA	TGCGCCAGCAGTGACGGCGGGTCTTCCTACAATGAGCAGTTCTTC	CASSDGGSSYNEQFF
18	TRBV15	TRBD2	TRBJ2-5	once	TGTGCCACCAGCTCCCGACTAGCGGGGGACCATGCTAAAGAGACCCAGTACTTC	CATSSRLAGDHAKETQYF
17	TRBV11-2	NA	TRBJ2-7	NA	TGTGCCAGCAGCTTGATTGGAGGACCACGAAGCTCCTACGAGCAGTACTTC	CASSLIGGPRSSYEQYF
16	TRBV18	TRBD1	TRBJ1-5	NA	TGTGCCAGCTCACCACCGGACAGGGTCGACTTTCCGCCCCAGCATTTT	CASSPPDRVDFPPQHF
14	TRBV6-5	NA	TRBJ1-1	NA	TGTGCCACCAAAATCGAGGCCAGTAACACTGAAGCTTTCTTT	CATKIEASNTEAFF
15	TRBV18	TRBD2	TRBJ2-1	NA	TGTGCCAGCTCACGCTCCGGGACTAGCGGCAATGAGCAGTTCTTC	CASSRSGTSGNEQFF
15	TRBV15	NA	TRBJ2-7	once	TGTGCCACCAGCACATTGACAGGTTACTCCTACGAGCAGTACTTC	CATSTLTGYSYEQYF
14	TRBV6-6	NA	TRBJ1-3	NA	TGTGCCAGCAGAGTGGCTGTGTCTGGAAACACCATATATTTT	CASRVAVSGNTIYF